This T cell receptor (beta chain) was profiled in a study of T cell clonality in common variable immunodeficiency (dated by TCRdb to 2015 to 2017). Paper-wide results and their limitations: CVID TCRbeta sequences reportedly showed fewer deletions and N-nucleotide insertions and lacked highly modified clones with 13 or more V deletions. Fewer TCRbeta clones were shared among CVID subjects than among healthy controls (p < 0.0001). Although equal DNA input was used, an average of approximately 82,000 unique sequences per sample was obtained for controls, compared with approximately 30,000 for CVID samples. Differences among patients in the CVID cohort limited the correlations between repertoire features and clinical complications. TCRbeta clonality was higher in CVID subjects than in healthy controls (t-test p = 0.018), and the increase was most characteristic of about a third of subjects. According to the authors, figuring out what caused the increased clonality in CVID would require sequencing the repertoires of T cell subpopulations.

This clone showed up many times. This clone's antigen is unknown. The read ends 3 residues shy of where the CDR3 ends; the end is completed using the germline J gene. The germline V gene specifies SQVTM as CDR1 and ANQGSEA as CDR2. The germline V and J ends show losses of 3 bases and 5 bases respectively, and no gene match explains 21 bases of the junction. Including cysteine and phenylalanine, the CDR3 has 19 amino acids. Of the CDR3's DNA, 48 bases were read; they are in frame from base 1. Most CVID patients and most healthy controls were of Caucasian heritage. Heparinized peripheral whole blood samples of roughly 5 to 8.5 ml were obtained from each donor. TCRbeta CDR3 repertoires were sequenced from genomic DNA of adults with common variable immune deficiency (CVID) and healthy adult controls. A total of roughly 22 healthy adult volunteers (about 12 female and around 10 male; age range roughly 20 to 75 years, mean age roughly 34) were included in the control group. Diluted blood was density-centrifuged over Hypaque 1077 or Ficoll-Paque to isolate peripheral blood mononuclear cells. Genomic DNA was extracted from unsorted mononuclear cells by Qiagen column purification or by a centrifugation-based method.

For sequencing, equivalent amounts of genomic DNA were input from CVID and control samples. For every sample, a 60 bp segment covering the rearranged TCRbeta CDR3 region was amplified and then sequenced. The immunoSEQ assay, a bias-corrected multiplex PCR combined with high-throughput sequencing, was used to amplify TCRbeta. The authors' pipeline ran thus. Every unique nucleotide sequence counted as a clone and was annotated with V, D and J genes, copy number and frequency. Sequences were labeled productive if in frame, and non-productive if out of frame or containing stop codons. As previously described, clonality was calculated on the basis of Shannon's entropy. The predicted amino acid sequences of productive clones were used to derive the mean CDR3 Kyte-Doolittle hydropathy. Using the R hclust function, scaled V gene usage was clustered hierarchically with Manhattan distance and complete linkage. To assess clone sharing by CDR3 amino acid sequence, 12 repertoires per group were resampled over 100 rounds. Repertoires were searched for 70 published EBV-specific and around 230 published CMV-specific TCRbeta sequences. Analysis left out a couple of CVID samples that produced under 10,000 sequences, so around 40 CVID repertoires remained. Sourced from immuneACCESS, this table was stored by TCRdb with only in-frame sequences that have V and J called. A share of the clones is absent; for the studies checked, an unresolved V gene accounts for under half, and the remainder has no known explanation. Clone size and the V and J calls come from that table; the DNA yielded D and trimming. For this sample, roughly 57,000 clones appear and none is a singleton. Clones ranked in the top ten supply 0.65% to 1% of the sample.

The sequenced material came from peripheral blood mononuclear cells. This clonotype originated in a person aged 18 to 75 in good health. The sequence is built from TRBV29-1 and TRBJ2-1; a stretch of 8 junction bases matches TRBD1. The sequenced CDR3 bases are TGCAGCGTTGATGGGTATACATTGGAGGACAGGGTTAGAAACAATGAG. Its translation reads: CSVDGYTLEDRVRNNE. In full, the CDR3 is CSVDGYTLEDRVRNNEQFF.